The 24 T cell receptor beta chains below all came from one sample that was sequenced in a study of blood T cell repertoires in COVID-19. The data were produced by immunoSEQ multiplex PCR, yet TCRdb's version contains in-frame clones alone and is incomplete. The sample contains around 130,000 clones, approximately 83% of which appear only once. Source material: peripheral blood. These receptor sequences come from a human donor in a cohort sampled during active COVID-19.

The rearrangement joins TRBV7-8 to TRBJ2-5; TRBD1 agrees at 10 bases. This CDR3 region has 14 residues. The germline CDR1 and CDR2 sequences are SGHVS and FQNEAQ. The V segment lost 5 bases and the J segment 5 bases; nucleotides outside the gene matches: 5. This CDR3 reads CASSLDRGRETQYF. In nucleotides, the CDR3 is TGTGCCAGCAGCCTCGACAGGGGGCGGGAGACCCAGTACTTC. Full variable domain (missing parts from reference TRBV7-8 and TRBJ2-5): GAGVSQSPRYKVAKRGQDVALRCDPISGHVSLFWYQQALGQGPEFLTYFQNEAQLDKSGLPSDRFFAERPEGSVSTLKIQRTQQEDSAVYLCASSLDRGRETQYFGPGTRLLVL.

The chain recombines TRBV6-2 or TRBV6-3 with TRBJ1-1, with TRBD1 identical over 8 bases. CDR3 size: 14 residues. The V gene's germline CDR1 is MNHEY and CDR2 SVGEGT. The J segment lost 4 bases and the V segment lost 4 bases, leaving 5 bases of the junction unmatched. This CDR3 is CASSSRQGSTEAFF. In DNA form, the CDR3 reads TGTGCCAGCAGTTCAAGACAGGGGAGCACTGAAGCTTTCTTT.

This clone occurred a few times. The genes are TRBV24-1 and TRBJ1-5; no clear D gene. V gave up 1 base and J gave up 2 bases, with 11 bases separating them. From germline, CDR1 is KGHDR and CDR2 SFDVKD. The CDR3 totals 16 residues. The CDR3 here is CATSDLQREGNQPQHF. For the CDR3, the DNA is TGTGCCACCAGTGATTTACAGAGGGAGGGCAATCAGCCCCAGCATTTT.

The rearrangement links TRBV6-5 to TRBJ1-1; D possibly corresponds to TRBD1 (5 bases). V lost 7 bases and J 5 bases, leaving 17 bases between the germline ends. The CDR3 contains 14 residues. Per germline, CDR1 MNHEY and CDR2 SVGAGI. The DNA for the CDR3 is TGTGCCAGCAACTCACGAACAAGGGGAACTGAAGCTTTCTTT. Its translation is CASNSRTRGTEAFF.

The V and J genes are TRBV27 and TRBJ1-1; no clear D gene. This CDR3 region has 14 residues. In germline, CDR1 is MNHEY, CDR2 SMNVEV (reference sequence). Trimming left V 5 bases short and J 5 bases short, with 15 bases between. The CDR3 coding sequence is TGTGCCAGCAGTATGCGGTTCGAGTTGACTGAAGCTTTCTTT. It is translated as CASSMRFELTEAFF.

The chain is built from TRBV27 and TRBJ2-3, with TRBD1 matching 8 bases. CDR1 MNHEY and CDR2 SMNVEV come from the germline V gene (reference sequence). This CDR3 is 15 amino acids long. J lost 1 base, V lost 8 bases, and 8 bases had no gene match. The CDR3 sequence: CASERTGRGTDTQYF. The CDR3 coding sequence is TGTGCCAGCGAAAGGACAGGGAGAGGCACAGATACGCAGTATTTT.

The chain employs TRBV5-1 and TRBJ1-6; no clear D gene. CDR1 is SGHRS and CDR2 is YFSETQ in the germline V gene. V dropped 7 bases and J dropped 5 bases, with 13 bases sitting between them. The CDR3 has 14 residues. The CDR3 here is CASSNPSDNSPLHF. DNA for the CDR3: TGCGCCAGCTCAAACCCTTCAGATAATTCACCCCTCCACTTT.

Here the CDR3 DNA reads TGTGCCAGCAGCGTAGCGGCAGATACGCAGTATTTT. Translation gives CASSVAADTQYF. This rearrangement joins TRBV9 to TRBJ2-3, with no clear D. V was shortened by 0 bases and J by 4 bases, with 3 bases between the two germline ends. The germline gives CDR1 SGDLS, CDR2 YYNGEE. This CDR3 spans 12 amino acids.

The chain carries TRBV6-5 and TRBJ2-5; D gene unclear. The CDR3 length is 13 residues. The V end lost 6 bases, the J end lost 2 bases, and 10 bases lay between the germline ends. Per germline, CDR1 MNHEY and CDR2 SVGAGI. The CDR3, as DNA: TGTGCCAGCAGCCAGCGCACGCAAGAGACCCAGTACTTC. Its protein product is CASSQRTQETQYF.

This clone has a handful of counts. The rearrangement links TRBV7-9 to TRBJ2-7; D might be TRBD2 (5 bases). Per germline, CDR1 SEHNR and CDR2 FQNEAQ (reference sequence). V dropped 8 bases and J dropped 4 bases, with 12 bases sitting between them. The CDR3 runs 12 residues. CDR3 DNA sequence: TGTGCCAGCGGAGCGGAGATTTACGAGCAGTACTTC. Translating gives CASGAEIYEQYF.

This chain links TRBV6-5 with TRBJ2-5, with 9 positions matching TRBD1. CDR3 size: 15 residues. Germline CDR1 reads MNHEY; CDR2 reads SVGAGI. The ends lost 2 bases at V and 1 base at J; junction bases unmatched: 2. The CDR3 DNA sequence: TGTGCCAGCAGTTACCTGGGACAGGGCCAAGAGACCCAGTACTTC. As protein: CASSYLGQGQETQYF.

The chain combines TRBV7-9 with TRBJ2-5; TRBD1 agrees at 7 bases. Per germline, CDR1 SEHNR and CDR2 FQNEAQ (reference sequence). The CDR3 runs to 18 residues. V lost 6 bases and J lost 1; bases outside the gene matches: 17. DNA for the CDR3: TGTGCCAGCAGTAAAAGGGAGCCCCGGGACAGAGCCCAAGAGACCCAGTACTTC. Translating gives CASSKREPRDRAQETQYF.

The chain couples TRBV6-6 to TRBJ1-4; unclear D gene. Trimming took off 9 bases at V and 0 bases at J, with 11 bases between the two ends. The V gene's germline CDR1 is MNHNY and CDR2 SVGAGI (reference sequence). The CDR3 has 14 residues. The CDR3: CASAIGSTNEKLFF. DNA of the CDR3: TGTGCCAGTGCAATCGGGTCAACTAATGAAAAACTGTTTTTT.

This chain links TRBV7-6 with TRBJ2-2, with 11 bases identical to TRBD2. J was trimmed by 7 bases and V by 6 bases; bases with no gene match: 16. This CDR3 has 18 amino acids. Germline CDR1 SGHVS, CDR2 FNYEAQ. CDR3 region: CASRKMRPSGGIGGELFF. The CDR3 nucleotides are TGTGCCAGCAGAAAAATGCGACCTAGCGGGGGGATCGGCGGGGAGCTGTTTTTT. The full variable domain, in which reference TRBV7-6 and TRBJ2-2 provide the parts outside the CDR3, is GAGVSQSPRYKVTKRGQDVALRCDPISGHVSLYWYRQALGQGPEFLTYFNYEAQQDKSGLPNDRFSAERPEGSISTLTIQRTEQRDSAMYRCASRKMRPSGGIGGELFFGEGSRLTVL.

The DNA of the CDR3 is TGTGCCAGCAGTCTTAGCGGGGGGGCCGGGGAGCTGTTTTTT. Protein: CASSLSGGAGELFF. V is TRBV28 and J is TRBJ2-2; 11 bases line up with TRBD2. The germline V gene encodes CDR1 MDHEN and CDR2 SYDVKM. This CDR3 comprises 14 residues. The V segment lost 5 bases and the J segment 6 bases; nucleotides outside the gene matches: 2. The full variable domain, in which reference TRBV28 and TRBJ2-2 provide the parts outside the CDR3, is DVKVTQSSRYLVKRTGEKVFLECVQDMDHENMFWYRQDPGLGLRLIYFSYDVKMKEKGDIPEGYSVSREKKERFSLILESASTNQTSMYLCASSLSGGAGELFFGEGSRLTVL.

This clone was seen more than once but under ten times. This chain connects TRBV11-2 to TRBJ1-1; D is undetermined. V was clipped by 1 base and J by 2 bases, with 5 bases between them. The germline V gene encodes CDR1 SGHAT and CDR2 FQNNGV. The CDR3 length is 13 residues. CDR3 DNA sequence: TGTGCCAGCAGCTTAGCCTTCAACACTGAAGCTTTCTTT. This sequence encodes CASSLAFNTEAFF. Variable domain in full (rest from reference TRBV11-2 and TRBJ1-1): EAGVAQSPRYKIIEKRQSVAFWCNPISGHATLYWYQQILGQGPKLLIQFQNNGVVDDSQLPKDRFSAERLKGVDSTLKIQPAKLEDSAVYLCASSLAFNTEAFFGQGTRLTVV.

The rearrangement joins TRBV4-2 to TRBJ2-7; 11 nucleotides line up with TRBD2. With V trimmed by 3 bases and J by 4 bases, 11 bases remained unmatched. Per the germline V gene, CDR1 is LGHNA and CDR2 is YNFKEQ. CDR3 size: 17 residues. CDR3 nucleotide sequence: TGTGCCAGCAGCCACTCCTCGCTAGCGGGGGGCTCGTACGAGCAGTACTTC. It encodes CASSHSSLAGGSYEQYF.

The rearrangement joins TRBV19 to TRBJ1-5, with D hard to call. The CDR3 covers 16 residues. In germline, CDR1 is LNHDA, CDR2 SQIVND (reference sequence). V lost 3 bases and J 2 bases, leaving 14 bases between the germline ends. CDR3 coding DNA: TGTGCCAGTAGTATTGAGGCCTCTCGGGGCAATCAGCCCCAGCATTTT. Translating it yields CASSIEASRGNQPQHF.

This rearrangement joins TRBV21-1 to TRBJ1-5; the table assigns TRBD1, which was not confirmed against the DNA. TRBV21-1 is assigned pseudogene status. The CDR3 extends over 15 amino acids. This CDR3 reads CASSKRDRDDQPQHF. Here the CDR3 DNA reads TGTGCCAGCAGCAAACGGGACAGGGACGATCAGCCCCAGCATTTT.

CDR3 region: CASSPVGTGNTEAFF. CDR3 coding DNA: TGTGCCAGCTCACCAGTTGGTACTGGGAACACTGAAGCTTTCTTT. The rearrangement links TRBV18 to TRBJ1-1; D is ambiguous. The CDR3 consists of 15 residues. Per germline, CDR1 KGHSH and CDR2 LQKENI. V shed 2 bases and J shed 1 base, with 11 bases lying between them. The whole variable domain, remainder taken from reference TRBV18 and TRBJ1-1, is NAGVMQNPRHLVRRRGQEARLRCSPMKGHSHVYWYRQLPEEGLKFMVYLQKENIIDESGMPKERFSAEFPKEGPSILRIQQVVRGDSAAYFCASSPVGTGNTEAFFGQGTRLTVV.

The rearrangement uses TRBV20-1 and TRBJ2-7; weak D call: TRBD1 (5 bases). Deletions cut 1 base from V and 7 bases from J, with 8 bases between. Germline CDR1 DFQATT, CDR2 SNEGSKA (reference sequence). This CDR3 contains 11 residues. The chain's CDR3 is CSARVQVEQYF. CDR3 DNA sequence: TGCAGTGCTAGAGTACAGGTGGAGCAGTACTTC.

J is TRBJ1-1 and V is TRBV2; D not certain. The CDR3 runs 13 residues. Trimming removed 3 bases at V and 1 base at J, with 6 bases between. CDR1 and CDR2 (germline): SNHLY, FYNNEI. The CDR3 loop is CASSEGPNTEAFF. CDR3 in DNA: TGTGCCAGCAGTGAGGGCCCGAACACTGAAGCTTTCTTT.

This chain uses TRBV6-6 with TRBJ2-7, with D maybe TRBD1 (6 bases). Germline V gene data show CDR1 as MNHNY and CDR2 as SVGAGI (reference sequence). V lost 7 bases and J lost 3, with 16 bases in between. The CDR3 sequence is 14 residues long. This CDR3 is CASTKRQANYEQYF. CDR3 in DNA: TGTGCCAGCACCAAGCGACAGGCCAACTACGAGCAGTACTTC.

The chain joins TRBV29-1 to TRBJ2-3, with 8 bases fitting TRBD1. There are 13 residues in the CDR3. Germline-derived CDR1 and CDR2 are SQVTM and ANQGSEA. V lost 4 bases, J lost 4 bases, and 4 bases stayed unmatched. The CDR3 DNA is TGCAGCGTTGGACAGGGGATTGCAGATACGCAGTATTTT. It is translated as CSVGQGIADTQYF.